The 21 T cell receptor beta chains below come from one sample, sequenced in a study of blood T cell repertoires in COVID-19. Using immunoSEQ multiplex PCR, the repertoire was profiled, and TCRdb retains in-frame clones only, with some absent. This sample yields approximately 350,000 clones, of which around 88% are seen a single time; roughly 7.2% belongs to the top ten. Material for sequencing was peripheral blood. The source is a woman in her sixties or seventies with COVID-19, enrolled during active disease.

Note on this clone: Other DNA sequences in the same sample also yield this CDR3. This chain uses TRBV12-3 or TRBV12-4 with TRBJ1-2; 8 bases line up with TRBD1. V was clipped by 2 bases and J by 6 bases; unmatched bases: 2. This CDR3 contains 13 residues. The CDR3 DNA sequence: TGTGCCAGCAGTTTACAGACAGGGGATGGCTACACCTTC. Translation gives CASSLQTGDGYTF.

The genes are TRBV4-2 and TRBJ2-1; 8 nucleotides line up with TRBD2. Losses at the gene ends were 5 bases for V and 1 base for J; bases not matched to a gene: 7. The CDR3 covers 16 residues. Germline V CDR1 and CDR2: LGHNA, YNFKEQ. In nucleotides, the CDR3 is TGTGCCAGCAGCTCGAGACGGGGGGGTTCCTACAATGAGCAGTTCTTC. Translating gives CASSSRRGGSYNEQFF.

This clone was observed a single time. The gene calls are TRBV19 and TRBJ2-1, with D maybe TRBD2 (7 bases). Germline CDR1 reads LNHDA; CDR2 reads SQIVND (reference sequence). Trimming left V 4 bases short and J 4 bases short, with 17 bases between. This CDR3 is built from 16 residues. The CDR3 DNA is TGTGCCAGTAGTACCTTACGGGGGGCCGATTACAATGAGCAGTTCTTC. It yields the protein CASSTLRGADYNEQFF.

This chain joins TRBV6-5 and TRBJ1-2; D might be TRBD1 (5 bases). This CDR3 has 15 amino acids. Germline CDR1 and CDR2: MNHEY and SVGAGI. V dropped 0 bases and J dropped 4 bases, with 12 bases sitting between them. The chain's CDR3 is CASSYSRFGAYGYTF. Written as DNA, the CDR3 is TGTGCCAGCAGTTACTCGAGATTTGGGGCCTATGGCTACACCTTC.

This clone turned up a few times. The gene calls are TRBV19 and TRBJ2-5; D perhaps matches TRBD1 (5 bases). The germline gives CDR1 LNHDA, CDR2 SQIVND (reference sequence). The CDR3 extends over 16 amino acids. The ends were cut back, 5 bases at V and 5 bases at J, with 21 bases in the middle. CDR3 sequence: CASSANWGRVRETQYF. The CDR3 region has the DNA TGTGCCAGTAGTGCAAATTGGGGCAGGGTGCGGGAGACCCAGTACTTC.

The rearrangement links TRBV5-3 to TRBJ2-2; TRBD2 might be the D (6 bases). TRBV5-3 is an ORF, with its function uncertain. The CDR3 contains 17 residues. The V gene lost 4 bases and the J gene lost 4 bases, with 20 bases spanning the gap. The CDR3: CARSPETGDPLTGELFF. The CDR3 nucleotides are TGTGCCAGAAGCCCCGAGACGGGGGACCCACTCACCGGGGAGCTGTTTTTT.

The chain is built from TRBV7-3 and TRBJ2-3; TRBD1 agrees at 8 bases. With 5 bases clipped from V and 4 bases from J, the junction kept 8 bases outside the gene matches. CDR1 is SGHTA and CDR2 is FQGTGA in the germline V gene. CDR3 length equals 15 residues. CDR3 protein: CASSPSAGGADTQYF. CDR3 sequence (DNA): TGTGCCAGCAGCCCCTCGGCAGGGGGCGCAGATACGCAGTATTTT.

This chain uses TRBV6-1 with TRBJ1-2; TRBD1 aligns across 7 bases. Germline V lookup: CDR1 MNHNS, CDR2 SASEGT. There are 15 residues in the CDR3. Trimming cost V 3 bases and J 3 bases; bases outside gene matches: 7. CDR3 coding DNA: TGTGCCAGCAGTGATACAGGGGTATCTTACTATGGCTACACCTTC. Amino acid sequence: CASSDTGVSYYGYTF.

This rearrangement joins TRBV18 to TRBJ1-2; tentative D call: TRBD1 (5 bases). This CDR3 has 15 residues. From germline, CDR1 is KGHSH and CDR2 LQKENI. Trimming pared 3 bases from V and 2 bases from J, leaving 13 bases between. As DNA, the CDR3 is TGTGCCAGCTCACCGGAGCAGGGTCTGAACTATGGCTACACCTTC. It is translated as CASSPEQGLNYGYTF. The entire variable domain, with the rest obtained from reference TRBV18 and TRBJ1-2, is as follows: NAGVMQNPRHLVRRRGQEARLRCSPMKGHSHVYWYRQLPEEGLKFMVYLQKENIIDESGMPKERFSAEFPKEGPSILRIQQVVRGDSAAYFCASSPEQGLNYGYTFGSGTRLTVV.

The chain joins TRBV7-9 to TRBJ1-2; D is uncertain. Germline values: CDR1 SEHNR, CDR2 FQNEAQ (reference sequence). The ends were cut back, 1 base at V and 3 bases at J, with 9 bases in the middle. The CDR3 is made up of 14 amino acids. The CDR3 loop is CASSLVPDYYGYTF. The DNA for the CDR3 is TGTGCCAGCAGCTTAGTGCCGGACTACTATGGCTACACCTTC.

V gene TRBV5-1 combines with J gene TRBJ1-1; no definite D call. Between the trimmed V and J ends, which lost 3 bases and 4 bases, there was a span of 10 bases. This CDR3 is 13 amino acids long. Germline CDR1 reads SGHRS; CDR2 reads YFSETQ. DNA of the CDR3: TGCGCCAGCAGCTCCGGTTTCGGCACTGAAGCTTTCTTT. Protein: CASSSGFGTEAFF.

This clone was detected only a few times. V is TRBV6-6 and J is TRBJ1-5; no clear D gene. This CDR3 contains 13 residues. Between the trimmed V and J ends, which lost 2 bases and 7 bases, there was a span of 9 bases. The germline V gene has CDR1 MNHNY and CDR2 SVGAGI (reference sequence). The DNA for the CDR3 is TGTGCCAGCAGTTACGCAGAGGCCCAGCCCCAGCATTTT. Translated: CASSYAEAQPQHF.

In its sample, this clone was seen once. The chain combines TRBV5-5 with TRBJ1-2; D might be TRBD1 (6 bases). The CDR3 spans 17 residues. Germline loops: CDR1 SGHKS, CDR2 YYEKEE (reference sequence). V was clipped by 1 base and J by 2 bases, with 18 bases between them. The CDR3 nucleotides read TGTGCCAGCAGCTTGAATAGGCGGGCAGGGGTGAACTATGGCTACACCTTC. As protein: CASSLNRRAGVNYGYTF.

This clone appeared a single time. The chain recombines TRBV5-4 with TRBJ1-2; maybe TRBD1 (5 bases). CDR1 is SGHNT, CDR2 YYREEE, per germline (reference sequence). Trimming stripped 4 bases from V and 5 bases from J, with 18 bases between. The CDR3 contains 15 residues. Here the CDR3 reads CASSRDGGSSYGYTF. Written as DNA, the CDR3 is TGTGCCAGCAGCAGGGACGGGGGTTCTTCATATGGCTACACCTTC.

This clone was counted a single time. This sample also contains other DNA sequences that code for the same CDR3. The genes are TRBV7-9 and TRBJ1-1; a weak D match, TRBD1 (5 bases). V was shortened by 1 base and J by 3 bases, with 9 bases between the two germline ends. Germline V gives CDR1 SEHNR, CDR2 FQNEAQ (reference sequence). This CDR3 is built from 14 residues. CDR3 nucleotides: TGTGCCAGCAGCTTAGGGGGAGGGGACACTGAAGCTTTCTTT. It yields the protein CASSLGGGDTEAFF.

The gene calls are TRBV5-1 and TRBJ2-3; 8 bases line up with TRBD2. Per the germline V gene, CDR1 is SGHRS and CDR2 is YFSETQ. This CDR3 spans 14 amino acids. The trim removed 5 bases at V and 2 bases at J, leaving 4 bases unmatched. The CDR3, as DNA: TGCGCCAGCAGATTAGCGGGGAACACAGATACGCAGTATTTT. As protein: CASRLAGNTDTQYF. The whole variable domain, filled in from reference TRBV5-1 and TRBJ2-3, reads KAGVTQTPRYLIKTRGQQVTLSCSPISGHRSVSWYQQTPGQGLQFLFEYFSETQRNKGNFPGRFSGRQFSNSRSEMNVSTLELGDSALYLCASRLAGNTDTQYFGPGTRLTVL.

The chain has TRBV5-4 and TRBJ2-7, with a tentative D call TRBD1 (6 bases). Germline values: CDR1 SGHNT, CDR2 YYREEE (reference sequence). This CDR3 has 14 residues. V lost 9 bases and J 0 bases, leaving 16 bases between the germline ends. For the CDR3, the DNA is TGTGCCACCAGAGTGCGGACAGACTCCTACGAGCAGTACTTC. Encoded protein: CATRVRTDSYEQYF.

Concerning this clone: The germline gene is not matched at one end of the junction; a read error may be the cause. The chain has TRBV18 and TRBJ1-5, with 9 nucleotides matching TRBD1. CDR3 length: 13 amino acids. Germline V gives CDR1 KGHSH, CDR2 LQKENI. DNA for the CDR3: TGTGCCAGCTCACCGGGACAGGGAGAATCTGGGCGTTTT. Encoded protein: CASSPGQGESGRF. The full variable domain, its missing parts supplied by reference TRBV18 and TRBJ1-5, is NAGVMQNPRHLVRRRGQEARLRCSPMKGHSHVYWYRQLPEEGLKFMVYLQKENIIDESGMPKERFSAEFPKEGPSILRIQQVVRGDSAAYFCASSPGQGESGRFGDGTRLSIL.

The V gene is TRBV11-3, the J gene TRBJ1-2; tentative D call: TRBD1 (5 bases). The length of the CDR3 is 15 residues. CDR1 is SGHNT and CDR2 is YENEEA in the germline V gene. Trimming shortened V by 5 bases and J by 4 bases, and 17 bases separated the two germline ends. The CDR3 coding sequence is TGTGCCAGCAGCGCGCGAACGGGACTTGGCTATGGCTACACCTTC. Protein: CASSARTGLGYGYTF.

The rearrangement uses TRBV13 and TRBJ1-2, with D uncertain. CDR1 is PRHDT, CDR2 FYEKMQ, per germline (reference sequence). The CDR3 length is 10 residues. The V gene lost 5 bases and the J gene lost 8 bases, with 6 bases spanning the gap. CDR3 loop: CASSPPGYTF. As DNA, the CDR3 is TGTGCCAGCAGCCCCCCGGGCTACACCTTC.

The rearrangement joins TRBV2 to TRBJ1-2; TRBD1 might be the D (5 bases). The germline V and J ends were trimmed by 8 bases and 5 bases, with 21 bases remaining between them. Germline assignment: CDR1 SNHLY and CDR2 FYNNEI. The CDR3 has 15 residues. CDR3 protein: CASFAGGTNLYGYTF. Written as DNA, the CDR3 is TGTGCCAGCTTCGCCGGGGGTACGAATTTATATGGCTACACCTTC.